This T cell receptor beta chain was sequenced for a study of blood T cell repertoires in COVID-19. Study information: Donors in the United States, Italy and Spain gave samples during acute or convalescent COVID-19.

Original methodology: The assay estimated nucleated cells by amplifying reference gene primers. Generated by immunoSEQ multiplex PCR, the TCRdb table keeps only in-frame clones and is missing some. V and J calls and clone size are given by that table; D and trimming were obtained from the DNA. The table records some 140,000 clones, around 85% of them present only once. The CDR3 length is 16 residues. V shed 0 bases and J 2 bases; nucleotides not matched to a gene: 5. The germline V gene has CDR1 MNHEY and CDR2 SVGAGI. Seattle patients were enrolled during active infection and followed longitudinally. The rearrangement uses TRBV6-5 and TRBJ2-7; 9 bases match TRBD2. Specimen: peripheral blood. The receptor's source is a man between 60 and 75 years old with COVID-19, enrolled during active disease. The CDR3 sequence is CASSYSYAGGTYEQYF. CDR3 in DNA: TGTGCCAGCAGTTACTCGTATGCGGGAGGGACCTACGAGCAGTACTTC.